This is a list of T cell receptor beta chains from one sample in a study of CD8 T cells in ankylosing spondylitis. MiXCR, run by TCRdb on the 5' RACE reads, gives a single entry per CDR3 protein. The table shows 350,000 or so distinct CDR3 sequences, with around a tenth occurring only once. Sequenced input: blood, either unsorted or a sorted T cell fraction (not recorded which). The receptors here all came from a female donor with ankylosing spondylitis or in good health (not recorded which). CDR3s include the opening cysteine and the closing phenylalanine or tryptophan. D genes are given only for firm matches. Clone size is not always given. Where it is, it says once, few, many or a class for expanded clones.

TRBJ2-2,TRBV30,many,TRBD2,CAWSGFSGGLDTGELFF,TGTGCCTGGAGTGGTTTTAGCGGGGGCCTTGACACCGGGGAGCTGTTTTTT
TRBJ2-3,TRBV7-9,NA,NA,CASSLDPDITTDTQYF,TGTGCCAGCAGCTTAGATCCTGACATAACCACAGATACGCAGTATTTT
TRBJ2-3,TRBV7-2,many,NA,CASSLSWASTDTQYF,TGTGCCAGCAGCTTAAGCTGGGCTAGCACAGATACGCAGTATTTT
TRBJ1-5,TRBV7-8,NA,TRBD1,CASSLDRLYNQPQHF,TGTGCCAGCAGCCTGGACAGGCTTTATAATCAGCCCCAGCATTTT
TRBJ2-2,TRBV20-1,many,NA,CSARRLGFTGELFF,TGCAGTGCTAGACGGCTGGGTTTCACCGGGGAGCTGTTTTTT
TRBJ2-3,TRBV7-2,many,TRBD1,CASSLMGQGADTQYF,TGTGCCAGCAGTTTAATGGGACAGGGAGCAGATACGCAGTATTTT
TRBJ1-1,TRBV7-2,many,NA,CASSPQTRTGEAFF,TGTGCCAGCAGCCCTCAGACCAGGACGGGAGAAGCTTTCTTT
TRBJ2-7,TRBV5-1,few,TRBD1,CASSLGQGPSYEQYF,TGCGCCAGCAGCCTGGGACAGGGACCCTCCTACGAGCAGTACTTC
TRBJ2-3,TRBV30,many,NA,CAWSKPGSDTQYF,TGTGCCTGGAGTAAGCCCGGTTCAGATACGCAGTATTTT
TRBJ2-1,TRBV19,many,NA,CAALERGNEQFF,TGTGCCGCCCTAGAAAGGGGGAATGAGCAGTTCTTC
TRBJ2-1,TRBV5-5,NA,NA,CASSLRQFHEQFF,TGTGCCAGCAGCTTGCGGCAGTTCCATGAGCAGTTCTTC